The clone carrying this T cell receptor (beta chain) occurred many times. No antigen is known for it. A second roughly 7 to 11 cycle PCR used barcoded and J-beta primers. Each TCR beta cDNA got a 12-nucleotide random molecular identifier. TCRdb itself ran the 5' RACE reads through MiXCR, one entry per CDR3 protein. The table lists over 600,000 distinct CDR3 sequences, approximately 21% of them singletons. No fewer than 7 million PBMCs went into each sample. Germline V CDR1 and CDR2: MNHEY, SMNVEV (reference sequence). V shed 3 bases, J shed 5 bases, and the junction held 6 bases outside the gene matches. This CDR3 comprises 17 residues. This sample is part of a study of blood T cells in healthy people across ages. Study outcomes and limitations: Long-lived donors carried more naive CD4+ cells and greater diversity than aged donors. Because sorting was not performed, PBMCs prevented conclusive naive versus antigen-experienced comparison.

V gene TRBV27 combines with J gene TRBJ2-5; TRBD2 agrees at 16 bases. The source of this sequence is a man in his 70s in good health. Sequencing used blood. The CDR3 DNA follows: TGTGCCAGCAGTTTCACCGGGACTAGCGGGAGGGGTGAGACCCAGTACTTC. Protein sequence: CASSFTGTSGRGETQYF.